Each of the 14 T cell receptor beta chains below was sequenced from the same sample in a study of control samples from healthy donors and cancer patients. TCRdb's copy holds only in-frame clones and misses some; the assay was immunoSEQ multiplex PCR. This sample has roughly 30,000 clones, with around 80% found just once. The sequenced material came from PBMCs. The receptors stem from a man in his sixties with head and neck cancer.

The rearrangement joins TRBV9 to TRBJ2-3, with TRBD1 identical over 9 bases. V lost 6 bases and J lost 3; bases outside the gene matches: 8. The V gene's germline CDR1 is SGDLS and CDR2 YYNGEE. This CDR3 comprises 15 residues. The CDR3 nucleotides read TGTGCCAGCACCCGAGGGGACAGGGCGACAGATACGCAGTATTTT. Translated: CASTRGDRATDTQYF.

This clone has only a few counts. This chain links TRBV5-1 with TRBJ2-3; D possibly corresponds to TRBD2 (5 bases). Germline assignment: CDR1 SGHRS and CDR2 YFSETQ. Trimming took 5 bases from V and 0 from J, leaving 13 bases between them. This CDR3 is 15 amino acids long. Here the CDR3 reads CASSSLASSTDTQYF. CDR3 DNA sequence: TGCGCCAGCAGTTCCTTGGCTAGCAGCACAGATACGCAGTATTTT.

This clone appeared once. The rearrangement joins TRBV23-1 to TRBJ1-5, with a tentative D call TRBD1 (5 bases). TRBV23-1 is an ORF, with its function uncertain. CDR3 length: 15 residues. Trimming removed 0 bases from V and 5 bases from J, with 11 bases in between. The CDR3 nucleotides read TGCGCCAGCAGTCAATCAGTCCGGGGGGATCAGCCCCAGCATTTT. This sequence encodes CASSQSVRGDQPQHF.

This chain's CDR3 is CASNPGQGLRGNTIYF. CDR3 in DNA: TGTGCCAGTAACCCGGGACAGGGACTTCGGGGAAACACCATATATTTT. This chain uses TRBV19 with TRBJ1-3, with 9 bases matching TRBD1. The CDR3 contains 16 residues. The V and J ends lost 7 bases and 4 bases, in that order; junction bases with no gene match: 11. The V gene's germline CDR1 is LNHDA and CDR2 SQIVND (reference sequence).

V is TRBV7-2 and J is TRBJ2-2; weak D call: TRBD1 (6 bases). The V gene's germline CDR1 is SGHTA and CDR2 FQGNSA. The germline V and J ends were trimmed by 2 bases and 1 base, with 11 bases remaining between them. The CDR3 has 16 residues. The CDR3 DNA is TGTGCCAGCAGCTTAATGTCCAGGGGGAACACCGGGGAGCTGTTTTTT. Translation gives CASSLMSRGNTGELFF.

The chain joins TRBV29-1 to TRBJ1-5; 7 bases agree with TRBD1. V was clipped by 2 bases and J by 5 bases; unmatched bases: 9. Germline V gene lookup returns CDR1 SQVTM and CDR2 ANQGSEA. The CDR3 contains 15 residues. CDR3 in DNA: TGCAGCGTTGAATTACCCGGGACAGATTATCAGCCCCAGCATTTT. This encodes CSVELPGTDYQPQHF.

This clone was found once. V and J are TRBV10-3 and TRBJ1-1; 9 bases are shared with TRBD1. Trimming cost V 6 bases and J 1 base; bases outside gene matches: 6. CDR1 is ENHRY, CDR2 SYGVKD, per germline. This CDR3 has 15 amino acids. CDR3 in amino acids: CAIRNQDRGNTEAFF. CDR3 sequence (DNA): TGTGCCATCAGGAACCAGGACAGGGGGAACACTGAAGCTTTCTTT.

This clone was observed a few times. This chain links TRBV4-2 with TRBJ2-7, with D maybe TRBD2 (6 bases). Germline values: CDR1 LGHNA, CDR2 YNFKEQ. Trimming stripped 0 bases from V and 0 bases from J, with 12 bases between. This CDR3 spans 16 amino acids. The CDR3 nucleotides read TGTGCCAGCAGCCAAGATCGGGCGGGAAGCTCCTACGAGCAGTACTTC. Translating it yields CASSQDRAGSSYEQYF.

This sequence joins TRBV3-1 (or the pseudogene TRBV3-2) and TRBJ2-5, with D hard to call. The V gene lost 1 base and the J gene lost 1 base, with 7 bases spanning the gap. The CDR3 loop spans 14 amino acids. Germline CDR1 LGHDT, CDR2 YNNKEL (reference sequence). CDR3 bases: TGTGCCAGCAGCCAAGCCCCTTTCCAAGAGACCCAGTACTTC. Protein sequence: CASSQAPFQETQYF.

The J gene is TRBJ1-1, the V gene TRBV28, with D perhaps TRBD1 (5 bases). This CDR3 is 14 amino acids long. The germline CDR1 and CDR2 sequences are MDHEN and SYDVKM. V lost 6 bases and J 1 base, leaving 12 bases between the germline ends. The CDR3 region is CASSFPGWNTEAFF. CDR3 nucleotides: TGTGCCAGCAGCTTCCCAGGGTGGAACACTGAAGCTTTCTTT.

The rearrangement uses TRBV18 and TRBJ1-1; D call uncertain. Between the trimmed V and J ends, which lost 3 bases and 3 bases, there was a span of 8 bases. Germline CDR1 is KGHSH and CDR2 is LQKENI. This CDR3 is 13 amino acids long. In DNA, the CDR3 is TGTGCCAGCTCACCCCTACGGGACACTGAAGCTTTCTTT. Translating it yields CASSPLRDTEAFF.

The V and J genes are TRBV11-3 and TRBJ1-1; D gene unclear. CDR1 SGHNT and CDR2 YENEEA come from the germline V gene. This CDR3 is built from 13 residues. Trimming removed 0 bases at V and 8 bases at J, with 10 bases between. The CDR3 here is CASSLDSGREAFF. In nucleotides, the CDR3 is TGTGCCAGCAGCTTAGATTCGGGGAGAGAAGCTTTCTTT.

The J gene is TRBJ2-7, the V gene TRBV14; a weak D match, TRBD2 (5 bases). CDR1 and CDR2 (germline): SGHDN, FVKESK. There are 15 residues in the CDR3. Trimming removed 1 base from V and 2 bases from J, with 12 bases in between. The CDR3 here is CASSQGRTQTYEQYF. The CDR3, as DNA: TGTGCCAGCAGCCAAGGGAGGACCCAGACCTACGAGCAGTACTTC.

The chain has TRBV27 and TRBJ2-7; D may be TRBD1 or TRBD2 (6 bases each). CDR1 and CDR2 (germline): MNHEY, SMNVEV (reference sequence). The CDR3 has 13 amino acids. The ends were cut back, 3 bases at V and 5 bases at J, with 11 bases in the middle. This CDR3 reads CASSFGGLDEQYF. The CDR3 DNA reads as TGTGCCAGCAGTTTTGGGGGGCTCGACGAGCAGTACTTC.